One and the same sample provided the 19 T cell receptor beta chains below, sequenced in a study of blood T cell repertoires in COVID-19. Sequencing used immunoSEQ multiplex PCR; TCRdb keeps in-frame clones, though not all of them. The sample holds approximately 300,000 clones; 70% to 90% are singletons and the top ten take roughly 3.9%. The sequenced sample was peripheral blood. The receptors stem from a woman between 40 and 55 years old with acute or convalescent COVID-19.

V gene TRBV10-3 combines with J gene TRBJ1-2; maybe TRBD1 (5 bases). Per the germline V gene, CDR1 is ENHRY and CDR2 is SYGVKD. V lost 3 bases and J 0 bases, leaving 17 bases between the germline ends. This CDR3 has 17 residues. In nucleotides, the CDR3 is TGTGCCATCAGTGAAAGGAGGGGTGGAGGAACTAACTATGGCTACACCTTC. This encodes CAISERRGGGTNYGYTF.

Here the CDR3 reads CASSPGTGHYEQYV. The CDR3 bases are TGTGCCAGCAGCCCCGGGACAGGACACTACGAGCAGTACGTC. This chain links TRBV7-9 with TRBJ2-7; TRBD1 matches at 8 bases. CDR3 size: 14 residues. Trimming at V came to 5 bases and at J to 3 bases, leaving 6 bases not matched to a gene. Germline V CDR1 and CDR2: SEHNR, FQNEAQ (reference sequence).

On this clone: Other DNA sequences within the sample encode an identical CDR3. V and J are TRBV24-1 and TRBJ1-2; D gene ambiguous. The ends were cut back, 1 base at V and 8 bases at J, with 10 bases in the middle. The CDR3 has 13 amino acids. CDR1 is KGHDR, CDR2 SFDVKD, per germline. The chain's CDR3 is CATSDFSGGGYTF. CDR3 nucleotides: TGTGCCACCAGTGATTTCTCGGGAGGCGGCTACACCTTC.

The J gene is TRBJ1-4, the V gene TRBV5-1; possible D gene TRBD1, 6 bases. CDR3 length: 15 amino acids. Germline CDR1 SGHRS, CDR2 YFSETQ. With 3 bases removed from V and 3 bases from J, the gap between germline ends came to 12 bases. The chain's CDR3 is CASSSFRGSNEKLFF. The DNA of the CDR3 is TGCGCCAGCAGCTCCTTCAGGGGTTCTAATGAAAAACTGTTTTTT.

The chain uses TRBV30 and TRBJ1-5; D may be TRBD1 (6 bases). The CDR3 extends over 16 amino acids. Trimming shortened V by 3 bases and J by 2 bases, and 17 bases separated the two germline ends. Germline values: CDR1 GTSNPN, CDR2 SVGIG (reference sequence). The CDR3 DNA follows: TGTGCCTGGAGCAACCCCCTTTGGGGGCGCAATCAGCCCCAGCATTTT. Protein: CAWSNPLWGRNQPQHF.

CDR3 coding DNA: TGTGCCAGCAGTGATGGGGCGGGAGACCCATACGAGCAGTACGTC. Its protein product is CASSDGAGDPYEQYV. V is TRBV6-1 and J is TRBJ2-7; 7 nucleotides agree with TRBD2. The CDR3 totals 15 residues. Germline CDR1 reads MNHNS; CDR2 reads SASEGT. Losses at the gene ends were 3 bases for V and 4 bases for J; bases not matched to a gene: 9.

Only one count was recorded for this clone. The genes are TRBV10-3 and TRBJ2-5; a weak D match, TRBD1 (6 bases). Germline CDR1 reads ENHRY; CDR2 reads SYGVKD. Trimming left V 7 bases short and J 0 bases short, with 15 bases between. The CDR3 spans 15 residues. The CDR3 is CAIKKNRDNQETQYF. DNA of the CDR3: TGTGCCATCAAAAAAAATCGGGACAACCAAGAGACCCAGTACTTC.

The sample holds one count of this clone. The V gene is TRBV11-2, the J gene TRBJ1-6, with 11 bases fitting TRBD1. Germline CDR1 SGHAT, CDR2 FQNNGV. The junction had 1 base not matched to a gene; V was cut back by 5 bases and J by 7 bases. This CDR3 is built from 14 residues. The CDR3 region has the DNA TGTGCCAGCAGCGGACAGGGGGCCAATTCACCCCTCCACTTT. Translation: CASSGQGANSPLHF.

V is TRBV29-1 and J is TRBJ2-3, with TRBD2 matching 11 bases. The germline CDR1 and CDR2 sequences are SQVTM and ANQGSEA. Losses at the gene ends were 4 bases for V and 3 bases for J; bases not matched to a gene: 9. The CDR3 sequence is 16 residues long. The CDR3 here is CSVVPSGGIPTDTQYF. CDR3 nucleotide sequence: TGCAGCGTTGTCCCTAGCGGGGGGATCCCTACAGATACGCAGTATTTT.

This clone showed up just once. This CDR3 reads CASSQDTESTDTQYF. The CDR3 DNA sequence: TGTGCCAGCAGCCAAGACACCGAGAGTACAGATACGCAGTATTTT. The rearrangement uses TRBV6-6 and TRBJ2-3; unclear D gene. V lost 6 bases to trimming and J lost 3 bases, with 16 bases between them. This CDR3 comprises 15 residues. Per the germline V gene, CDR1 is MNHNY and CDR2 is SVGAGI (reference sequence).

The chain recombines TRBV6-4 with TRBJ1-5, with D possibly matching TRBD1 (5 bases). Germline V gene lookup returns CDR1 MRHNA and CDR2 SNTAGT. The CDR3 has 15 residues. The V gene lost 4 bases and the J gene lost 1 base, with 11 bases spanning the gap. The CDR3 nucleotides are TGTGCCAGCAGTGTAACTGGGGGGAGCAATCAGCCCCAGCATTTT. Encoded protein: CASSVTGGSNQPQHF.

The V gene is TRBV5-1, the J gene TRBJ1-1; TRBD1 is a possible D gene (5 bases). Between the trimmed V and J ends, which lost 0 bases and 0 bases, there was a span of 12 bases. The CDR3 is made up of 16 amino acids. The germline V gene encodes CDR1 SGHRS and CDR2 YFSETQ. CDR3 sequence: CASSLGDGRMNTEAFF. CDR3 in DNA: TGCGCCAGCAGCTTGGGGGACGGGAGGATGAACACTGAAGCTTTCTTT.

This clone was observed a handful of times. J is TRBJ2-2 and V is TRBV3-1 (or the pseudogene TRBV3-2), with D possibly TRBD2 on 6 matching bases. Trimming removed 4 bases from V and 4 bases from J, with 16 bases in between. Germline CDR1 is LGHDT and CDR2 is YNNKEL (reference sequence). CDR3 length: 16 amino acids. CDR3 bases: TGTGCCAGCAGCCCATCCCCCTTTAGCGGCACCGGGGAGCTGTTTTTT. Amino acids: CASSPSPFSGTGELFF.

This chain joins TRBV4-1 and TRBJ2-3, with a possible D match to TRBD2 (5 bases). The CDR3 length is 14 residues. Per the germline V gene, CDR1 is MGHRA and CDR2 is YSYEKL. Trimming removed 3 bases at V and 2 bases at J, with 9 bases between. CDR3 nucleotides: TGCGCCAGCAGCCAGTGGACTGACACAGATACGCAGTATTTT. This gives the protein CASSQWTDTDTQYF.

V gene TRBV12-3 or TRBV12-4 combines with J gene TRBJ1-5, with TRBD1 matching 7 bases. This CDR3 is built from 13 residues. V shed 7 bases, J shed 6 bases, and the junction held 6 bases outside the gene matches. The CDR3 sequence: CASTRTGTQPQHF. The CDR3, as DNA: TGTGCCAGCACCAGGACAGGTACTCAGCCCCAGCATTTT.

This clone was picked up one time. This chain connects TRBV7-8 to TRBJ1-1; D is uncertain. The CDR3 runs to 15 residues. Per the germline V gene, CDR1 is SGHVS and CDR2 is FQNEAQ. Deletions cut 5 bases from V and 4 bases from J, with 17 bases between. The CDR3 coding sequence is TGTGCCAGCAGCGCGGGCCTCCCGGGGATCACTGAAGCTTTCTTT. Amino acids: CASSAGLPGITEAFF.

The chain has TRBV7-8 and TRBJ1-4; 7 nucleotides align to TRBD1. This CDR3 has 15 amino acids. Per the germline V gene, CDR1 is SGHVS and CDR2 is FQNEAQ. Germline trimming cut 4 bases from V and 6 bases from J; bases unmatched to any gene: 8. The CDR3 is CASSSDRAGDEKLFF. Here the CDR3 DNA reads TGTGCCAGCAGCTCCGACAGGGCAGGCGATGAAAAACTGTTTTTT.

The V gene is TRBV11-2, the J gene TRBJ2-1; TRBD1 might be the D (6 bases). Trimming took 3 bases from V and 7 from J, leaving 22 bases between them. This CDR3 has 17 residues. From germline, CDR1 is SGHAT and CDR2 FQNNGV. CDR3 region: CASSFLGGRGGSNEQFF. CDR3 bases: TGTGCCAGCAGCTTCTTAGGGGGACGGGGTGGTAGTAATGAGCAGTTCTTC.

The chain joins TRBV6-1 to TRBJ1-6, with 8 bases identical to TRBD1. Germline CDR1 is MNHNS and CDR2 is SASEGT. CDR3 length: 16 amino acids. The V and J ends lost 2 bases and 8 bases, in that order; junction bases with no gene match: 8. CDR3 nucleotide sequence: TGTGCCAGCAGTGAACAACCGCAGGGGGCTGATTCACCCCTCCACTTT. Amino acids: CASSEQPQGADSPLHF.